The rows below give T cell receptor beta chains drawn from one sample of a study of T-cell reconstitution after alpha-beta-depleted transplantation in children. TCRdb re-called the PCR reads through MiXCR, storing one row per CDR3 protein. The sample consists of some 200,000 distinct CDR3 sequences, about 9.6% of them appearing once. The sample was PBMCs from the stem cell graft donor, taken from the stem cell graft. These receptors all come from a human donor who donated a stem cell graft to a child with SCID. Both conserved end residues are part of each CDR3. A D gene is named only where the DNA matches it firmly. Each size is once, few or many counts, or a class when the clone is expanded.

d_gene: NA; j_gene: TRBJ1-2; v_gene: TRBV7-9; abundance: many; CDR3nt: TGTGCCAGCAGCCTCCCCCCCGAGGGGTCGAGCTATGGCTACACCTTC; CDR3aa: CASSLPPEGSSYGYTF
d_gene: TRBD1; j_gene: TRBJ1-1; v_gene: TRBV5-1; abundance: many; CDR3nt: TGCGCCAGCAGCTTCGGGACAGGGGAAATCACTGAAGCTTTCTTT; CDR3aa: CASSFGTGEITEAFF
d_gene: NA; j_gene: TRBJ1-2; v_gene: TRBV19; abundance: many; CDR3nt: TGTGCCAGTAGTATATTCCCGCGGGATGGCTACACCTTC; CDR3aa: CASSIFPRDGYTF
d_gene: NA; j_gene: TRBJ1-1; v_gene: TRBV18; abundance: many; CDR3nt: TGTGCCAGCTCACCTGTGGTGAACACTGAAGCTTTCTTT; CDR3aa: CASSPVVNTEAFF
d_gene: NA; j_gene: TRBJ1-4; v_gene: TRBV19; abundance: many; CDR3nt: TGTGCCAGTAGTGGGGGTTTCGGGAGCATTCCTGAAAAACTGTTTTTT; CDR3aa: CASSGGFGSIPEKLFF
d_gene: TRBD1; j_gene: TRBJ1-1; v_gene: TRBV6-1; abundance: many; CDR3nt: TGTGCCTTGTCGACAGGGATGAACACTGAAGCTTTCTTT; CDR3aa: CALSTGMNTEAFF
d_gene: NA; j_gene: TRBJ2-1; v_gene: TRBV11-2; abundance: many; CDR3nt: TGTGCCAGCAGCCCGAGGGGCGGGAATGAGCAGTTCTTC; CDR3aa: CASSPRGGNEQFF
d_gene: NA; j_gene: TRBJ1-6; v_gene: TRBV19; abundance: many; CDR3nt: TGTGCCAGTACCATCTCCGCAGGGGATTCACCCCTCCACTTT; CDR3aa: CASTISAGDSPLHF
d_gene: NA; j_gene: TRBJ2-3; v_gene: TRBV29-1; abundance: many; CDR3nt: TGCAGCGTTGAAAGGGGGTCAGATACGCAGTATTTT; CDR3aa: CSVERGSDTQYF
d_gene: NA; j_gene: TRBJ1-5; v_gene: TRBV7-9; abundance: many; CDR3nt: TGTGCCAGCAGCCTCGGGGCAGAACCCAATCAGCCCCAGCATTTT; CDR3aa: CASSLGAEPNQPQHF